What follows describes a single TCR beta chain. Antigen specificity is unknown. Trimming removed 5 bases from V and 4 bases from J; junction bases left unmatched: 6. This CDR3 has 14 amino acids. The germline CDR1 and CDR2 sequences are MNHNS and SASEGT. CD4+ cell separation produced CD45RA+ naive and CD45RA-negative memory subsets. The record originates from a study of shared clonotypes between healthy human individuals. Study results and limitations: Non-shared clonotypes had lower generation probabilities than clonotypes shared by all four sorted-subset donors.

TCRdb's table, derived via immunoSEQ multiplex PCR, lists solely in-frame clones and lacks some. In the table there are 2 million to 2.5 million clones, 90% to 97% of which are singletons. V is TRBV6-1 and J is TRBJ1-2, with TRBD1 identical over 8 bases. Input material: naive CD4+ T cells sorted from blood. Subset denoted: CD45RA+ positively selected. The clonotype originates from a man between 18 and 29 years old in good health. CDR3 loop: CASSSGGAGYGYTF. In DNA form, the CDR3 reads TGTGCCAGCAGTTCAGGGGGCGCCGGCTATGGCTACACCTTC.